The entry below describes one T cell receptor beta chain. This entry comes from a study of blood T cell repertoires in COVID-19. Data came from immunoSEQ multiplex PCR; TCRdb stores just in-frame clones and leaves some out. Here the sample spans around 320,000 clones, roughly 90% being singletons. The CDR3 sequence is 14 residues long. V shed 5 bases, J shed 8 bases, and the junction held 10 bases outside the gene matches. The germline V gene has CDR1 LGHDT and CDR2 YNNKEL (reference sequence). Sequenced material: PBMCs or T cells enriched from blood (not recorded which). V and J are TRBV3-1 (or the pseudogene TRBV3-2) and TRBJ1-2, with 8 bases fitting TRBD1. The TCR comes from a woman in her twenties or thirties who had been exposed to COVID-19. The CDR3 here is CASSTDQGAGGYTF. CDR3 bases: TGTGCCAGCAGCACAGACCAGGGGGCGGGCGGCTACACCTTC.